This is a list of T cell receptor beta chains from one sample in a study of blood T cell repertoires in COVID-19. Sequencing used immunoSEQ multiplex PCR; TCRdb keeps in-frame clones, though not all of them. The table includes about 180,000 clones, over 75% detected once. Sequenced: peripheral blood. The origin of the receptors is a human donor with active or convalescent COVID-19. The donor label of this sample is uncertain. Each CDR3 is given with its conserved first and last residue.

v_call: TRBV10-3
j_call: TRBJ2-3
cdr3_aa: CAISDAGGPSDTQYF

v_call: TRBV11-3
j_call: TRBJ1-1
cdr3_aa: CASRRTGEAFF

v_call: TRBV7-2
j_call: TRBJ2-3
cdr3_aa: CASSLNPGDTQYF

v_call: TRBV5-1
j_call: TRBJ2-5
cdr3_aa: CATRAVEETQYF

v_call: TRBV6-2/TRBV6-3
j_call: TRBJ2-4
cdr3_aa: CASSYMDRAAIQYF

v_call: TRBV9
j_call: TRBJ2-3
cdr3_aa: CAPTSGGCTDTQYF

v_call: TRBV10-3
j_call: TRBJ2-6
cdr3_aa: CAISESTGKGRYSGANVLTF

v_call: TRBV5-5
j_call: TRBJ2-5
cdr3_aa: CASSLENFEETQYF

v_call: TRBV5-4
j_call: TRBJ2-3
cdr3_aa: CASSERGTDTQYF

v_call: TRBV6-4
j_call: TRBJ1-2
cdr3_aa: CASIFPGEGEGYTF

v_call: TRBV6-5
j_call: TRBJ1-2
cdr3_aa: CASSYEGGYNYGYTF

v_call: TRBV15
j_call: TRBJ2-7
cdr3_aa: CATSRGGSVDEQYF

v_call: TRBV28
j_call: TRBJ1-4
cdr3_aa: CASSIPGATNEKLFF

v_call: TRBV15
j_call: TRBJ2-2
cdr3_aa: CATEEVANTGELFF

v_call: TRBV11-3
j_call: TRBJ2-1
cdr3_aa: CASSLSRVAMYNEQFF

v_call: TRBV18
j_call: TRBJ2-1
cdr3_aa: CASSPPMPGGLNEQFF

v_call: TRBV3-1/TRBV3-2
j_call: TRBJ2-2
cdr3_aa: CASSRGQGSVTGELFF

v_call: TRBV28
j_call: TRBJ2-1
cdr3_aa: CASGVLGRSYNEQFF

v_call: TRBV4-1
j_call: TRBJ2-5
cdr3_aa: CASSFSHQETQYF

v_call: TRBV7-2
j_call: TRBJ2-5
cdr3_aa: CASSSGGRTLETQYF

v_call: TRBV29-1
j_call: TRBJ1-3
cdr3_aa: CSVTDRAGNTIYF

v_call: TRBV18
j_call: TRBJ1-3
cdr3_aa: CASSRDNSGNTIYF

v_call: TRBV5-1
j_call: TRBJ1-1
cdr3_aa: CASSPTGSSPEAFF

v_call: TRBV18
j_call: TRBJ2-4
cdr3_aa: CASSPDRGNIQYF

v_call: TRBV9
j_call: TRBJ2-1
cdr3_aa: CASSGSSGGAHEQFF

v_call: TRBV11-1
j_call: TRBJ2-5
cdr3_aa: CASSSTSGGETQYF

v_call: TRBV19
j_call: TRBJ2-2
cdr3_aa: CASTEAGTGNTGELFF

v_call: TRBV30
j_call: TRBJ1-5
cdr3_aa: CAWSHRGGQPQHF

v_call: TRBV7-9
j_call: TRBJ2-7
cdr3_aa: CASSPRDRDPFYEQYF

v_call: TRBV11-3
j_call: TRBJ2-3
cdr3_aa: CASSLEGQYTDTQYF

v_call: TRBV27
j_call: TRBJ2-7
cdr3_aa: CASSSGQGRTSGILSSYEQYF

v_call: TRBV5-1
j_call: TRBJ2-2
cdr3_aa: CASAPGVAESGELFF

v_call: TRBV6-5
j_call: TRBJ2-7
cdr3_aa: CASSYTARIDYEQYF

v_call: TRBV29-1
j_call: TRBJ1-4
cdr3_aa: CSVDIAGHEKLFF

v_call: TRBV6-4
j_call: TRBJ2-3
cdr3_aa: CASSVGLAGFTDTQYF

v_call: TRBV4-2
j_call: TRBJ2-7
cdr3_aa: CASSQDRTRSEQYF

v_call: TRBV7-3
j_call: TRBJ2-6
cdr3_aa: CASSLNRGFSGANVLTF

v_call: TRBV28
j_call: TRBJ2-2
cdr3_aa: CASSTRQGELFF

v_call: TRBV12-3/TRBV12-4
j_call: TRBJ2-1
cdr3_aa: CASSLFGEEQFF

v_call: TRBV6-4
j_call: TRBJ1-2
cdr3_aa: CASSTGTGESYTF

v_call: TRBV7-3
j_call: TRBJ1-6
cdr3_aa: CASSSLGAGNNSPLHF

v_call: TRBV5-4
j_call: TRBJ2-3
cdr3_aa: CASSYSGGGTDTQYF

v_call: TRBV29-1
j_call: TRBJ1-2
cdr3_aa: CSVGGQRIGYTF

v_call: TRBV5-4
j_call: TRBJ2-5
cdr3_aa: CASSPRGLAEQETQYF

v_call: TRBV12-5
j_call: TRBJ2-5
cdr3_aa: CASGPGQGETQYF

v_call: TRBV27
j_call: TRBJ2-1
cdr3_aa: CASSLPGGPYNEQFF

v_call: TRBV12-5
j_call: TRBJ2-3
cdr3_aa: CASGLGLAETDTQYF

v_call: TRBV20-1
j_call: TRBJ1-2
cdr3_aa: CSAPQGHTF

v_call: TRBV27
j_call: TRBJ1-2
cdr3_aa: CASSLLRTGVHYGYTF